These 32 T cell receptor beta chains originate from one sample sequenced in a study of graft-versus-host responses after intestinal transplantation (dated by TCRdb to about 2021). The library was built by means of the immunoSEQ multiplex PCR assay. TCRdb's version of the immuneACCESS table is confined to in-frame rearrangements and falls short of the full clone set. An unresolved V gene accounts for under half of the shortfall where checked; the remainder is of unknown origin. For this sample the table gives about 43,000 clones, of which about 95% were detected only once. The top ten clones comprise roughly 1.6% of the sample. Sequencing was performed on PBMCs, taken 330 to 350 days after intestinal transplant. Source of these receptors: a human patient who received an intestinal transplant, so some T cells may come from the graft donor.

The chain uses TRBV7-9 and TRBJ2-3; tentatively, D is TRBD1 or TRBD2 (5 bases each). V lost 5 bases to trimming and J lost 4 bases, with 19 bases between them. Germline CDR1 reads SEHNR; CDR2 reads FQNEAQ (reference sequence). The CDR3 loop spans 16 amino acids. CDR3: CASSQTRGRFADTQYF. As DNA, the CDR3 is TGTGCCAGCAGCCAAACGAGGGGCCGGTTTGCAGATACGCAGTATTTT. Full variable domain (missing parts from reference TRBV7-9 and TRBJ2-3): DTGVSQNPRHKITKRGQNVTFRCDPISEHNRLYWYRQTLGQGPEFLTYFQNEAQLEKSRLLSDRFSAERPKGSFSTLEIQRTEQGDSAMYLCASSQTRGRFADTQYFGPGTRLTVL.

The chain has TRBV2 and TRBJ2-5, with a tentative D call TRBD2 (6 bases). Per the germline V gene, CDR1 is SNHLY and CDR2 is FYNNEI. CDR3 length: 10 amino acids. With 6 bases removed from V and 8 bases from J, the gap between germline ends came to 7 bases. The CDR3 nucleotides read TGTGCCAGCAGGGGGGGAACCCAGTACTTC. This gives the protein CASRGGTQYF. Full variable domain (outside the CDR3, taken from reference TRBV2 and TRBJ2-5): EPEVTQTPSHQVTQMGQEVILRCVPISNHLYFYWYRQILGQKVEFLVSFYNNEISEKSEIFDDQFSVERPDGSNFTLKIRSTKLEDSAMYFCASRGGTQYFGPGTRLLVL.

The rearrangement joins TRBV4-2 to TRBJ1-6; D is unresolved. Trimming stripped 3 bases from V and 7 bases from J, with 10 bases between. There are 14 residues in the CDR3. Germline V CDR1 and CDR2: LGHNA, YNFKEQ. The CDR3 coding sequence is TGTGCCAGCAGCCAGGGCCCCGGCAATTCACCCCTCCACTTT. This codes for CASSQGPGNSPLHF.

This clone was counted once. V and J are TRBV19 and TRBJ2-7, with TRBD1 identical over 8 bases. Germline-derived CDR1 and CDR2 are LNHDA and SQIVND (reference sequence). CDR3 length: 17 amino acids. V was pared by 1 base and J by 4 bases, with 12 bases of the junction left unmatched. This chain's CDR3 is CASSIVSGGRSSYEQYF. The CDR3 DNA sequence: TGTGCCAGTAGTATAGTCTCAGGGGGCCGTTCCTCTTACGAGCAGTACTTC.

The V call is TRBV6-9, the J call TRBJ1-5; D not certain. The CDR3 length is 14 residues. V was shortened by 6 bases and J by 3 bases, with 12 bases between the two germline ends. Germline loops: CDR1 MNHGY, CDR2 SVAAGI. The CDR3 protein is CASRRTGYNQPQHF. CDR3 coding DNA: TGTGCCAGCAGGCGAACGGGGTACAATCAGCCCCAGCATTTT.

CDR3 DNA: TGCAGGGTGGAGGACAATGAGCAGTTCTTC. It translates to CRVEDNEQFF. The V call is TRBV29-1, the J call TRBJ2-1; D may be TRBD2 (5 bases). The germline V gene encodes CDR1 SQVTM and CDR2 ANQGSEA. This CDR3 has 10 amino acids.

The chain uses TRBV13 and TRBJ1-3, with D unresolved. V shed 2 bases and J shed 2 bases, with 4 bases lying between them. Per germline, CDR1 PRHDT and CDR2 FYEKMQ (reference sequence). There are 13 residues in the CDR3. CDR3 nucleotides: TGTGCCAGCAGCTTACAGGCTGGAAACACCATATATTTT. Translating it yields CASSLQAGNTIYF.

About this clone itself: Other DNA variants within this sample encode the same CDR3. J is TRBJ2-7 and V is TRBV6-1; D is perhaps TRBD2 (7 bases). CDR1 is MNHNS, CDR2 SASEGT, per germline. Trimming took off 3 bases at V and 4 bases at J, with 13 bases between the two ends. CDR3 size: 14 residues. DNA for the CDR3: TGTGCCAGCAGTGATAGGGGGGGCCGGTACGAGCAGTACTTC. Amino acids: CASSDRGGRYEQYF.

In DNA, the CDR3 is TGTGCCAGCAGTTTATCGGGGAACCCTCAGCCCCAGCATTTT. Its protein is CASSLSGNPQPQHF. V gene TRBV27 combines with J gene TRBJ1-5, with D unresolved. V was trimmed by 0 bases and J by 6 bases, leaving 9 bases between them. The length of the CDR3 is 14 residues. CDR1 and CDR2 from the germline V gene are MNHEY and SMNVEV (reference sequence).

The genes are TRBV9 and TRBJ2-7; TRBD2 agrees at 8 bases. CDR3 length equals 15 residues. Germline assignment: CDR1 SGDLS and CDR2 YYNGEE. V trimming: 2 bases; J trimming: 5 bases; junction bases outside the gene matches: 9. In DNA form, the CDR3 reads TGTGCCAGCAGCGTTAGCGGGAAGGCGGGCAACGAGCAGTACTTC. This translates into CASSVSGKAGNEQYF.

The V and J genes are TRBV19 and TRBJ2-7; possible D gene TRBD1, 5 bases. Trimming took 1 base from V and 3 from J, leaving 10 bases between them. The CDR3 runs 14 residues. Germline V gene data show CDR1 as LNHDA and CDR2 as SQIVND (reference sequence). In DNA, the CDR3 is TGTGCCAGTAGTATAGCAGCAGGGTACTACGAGCAGTACTTC. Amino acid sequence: CASSIAAGYYEQYF.

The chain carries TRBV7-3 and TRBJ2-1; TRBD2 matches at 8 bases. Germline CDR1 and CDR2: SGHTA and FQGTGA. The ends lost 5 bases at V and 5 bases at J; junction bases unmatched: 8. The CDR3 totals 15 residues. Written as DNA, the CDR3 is TGTGCCAGCAGCCCCCGACTAGCGAGTAACAATGAGCAGTTCTTC. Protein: CASSPRLASNNEQFF. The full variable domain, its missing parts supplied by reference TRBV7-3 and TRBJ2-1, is GAGVSQTPSNKVTEKGKYVELRCDPISGHTALYWYRQSLGQGPEFLIYFQGTGAADDSGLPNDRFFAVRPEGSVSTLKIQRTERGDSAVYLCASSPRLASNNEQFFGPGTRLTVL.

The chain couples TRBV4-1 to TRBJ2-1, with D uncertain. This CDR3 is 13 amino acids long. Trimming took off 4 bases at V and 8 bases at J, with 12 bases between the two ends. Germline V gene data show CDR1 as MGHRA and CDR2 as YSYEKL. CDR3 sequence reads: CASSLALPDEQFF. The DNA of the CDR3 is TGCGCCAGCAGCCTCGCCCTACCAGATGAGCAGTTCTTC.

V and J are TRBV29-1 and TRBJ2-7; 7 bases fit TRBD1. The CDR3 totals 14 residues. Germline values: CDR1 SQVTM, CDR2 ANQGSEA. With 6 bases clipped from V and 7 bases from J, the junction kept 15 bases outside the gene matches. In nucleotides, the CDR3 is TGCAGCGTCCAGGGTCGACAGGGCACTCGGGAGCAGTACTTC. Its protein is CSVQGRQGTREQYF.

CDR3 coding DNA: TGTGCCAGCAGCCTCGGGCCGGGACAGCCTTACAATGAGCAGTTCTTC. Translation gives CASSLGPGQPYNEQFF. V is TRBV5-4 and J is TRBJ2-1, with 7 bases matching TRBD1. Trimming cost V 4 bases and J 4 bases; bases outside gene matches: 11. The germline CDR1 and CDR2 sequences are SGHNT and YYREEE (reference sequence). This CDR3 contains 16 residues.

DNA of the CDR3: TGTGCCACAAGGGAATCCAGACTTAGCTCCTACAATGAGCAGTTCTTC. Translating gives CATRESRLSSYNEQFF. The chain links TRBV10-3 to TRBJ2-1; D remains unclear. The length of the CDR3 is 16 residues. Trimming left V 10 bases short and J 0 bases short, with 19 bases between. Germline CDR1 ENHRY, CDR2 SYGVKD.

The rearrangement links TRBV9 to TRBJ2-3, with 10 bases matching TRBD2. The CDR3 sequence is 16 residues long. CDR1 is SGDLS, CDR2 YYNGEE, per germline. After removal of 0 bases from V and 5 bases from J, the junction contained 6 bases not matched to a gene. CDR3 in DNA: TGTGCCAGCAGCGTAGCTGGAGCGGGAGGGGGAGATACGCAGTATTTT. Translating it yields CASSVAGAGGGDTQYF.

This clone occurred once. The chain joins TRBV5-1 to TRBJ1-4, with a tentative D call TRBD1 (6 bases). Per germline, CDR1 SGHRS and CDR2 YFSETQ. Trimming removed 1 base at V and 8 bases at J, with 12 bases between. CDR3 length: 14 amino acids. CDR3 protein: CASSLSGVDEKLFF. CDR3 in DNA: TGCGCCAGCAGCTTGTCAGGGGTGGACGAAAAACTGTTTTTT.

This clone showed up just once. DNA of the CDR3: TGTGCCAGCAGTTTATGGGGCAGGGGCGCCTACGAGCAGTACTTC. Protein sequence: CASSLWGRGAYEQYF. The V gene is TRBV28, the J gene TRBJ2-7, with TRBD1 as a possible D gene (6 bases). CDR1 is MDHEN and CDR2 is SYDVKM in the germline V gene. V was trimmed by 0 bases and J by 2 bases, leaving 11 bases between them. The CDR3 spans 15 residues.

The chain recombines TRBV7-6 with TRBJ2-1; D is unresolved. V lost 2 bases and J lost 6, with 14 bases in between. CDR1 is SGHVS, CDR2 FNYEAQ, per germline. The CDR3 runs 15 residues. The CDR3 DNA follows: TGTGCCAGCAGCTTAATTCAGGAAACCCTCAATGAGCAGTTCTTC. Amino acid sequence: CASSLIQETLNEQFF.

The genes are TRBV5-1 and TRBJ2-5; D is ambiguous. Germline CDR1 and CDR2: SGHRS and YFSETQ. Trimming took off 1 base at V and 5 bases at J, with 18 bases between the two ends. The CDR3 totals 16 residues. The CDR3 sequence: CASSLPRASNQETQYF. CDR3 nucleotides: TGCGCCAGCAGCTTGCCCAGAGCGTCCAATCAGGAGACCCAGTACTTC.

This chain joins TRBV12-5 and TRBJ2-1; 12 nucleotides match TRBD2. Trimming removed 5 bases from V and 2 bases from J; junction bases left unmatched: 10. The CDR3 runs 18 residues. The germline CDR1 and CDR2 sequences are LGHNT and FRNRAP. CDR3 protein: CASGPLAGGRGTYNEQFF. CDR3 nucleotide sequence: TGTGCTAGTGGTCCACTAGCGGGGGGCCGGGGGACCTACAATGAGCAGTTCTTC. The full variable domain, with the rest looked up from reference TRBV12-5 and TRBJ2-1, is DARVTQTPRHKVTEMGQEVTMRCQPILGHNTVFWYRQTMMQGLELLAYFRNRAPLDDSGMPKDRFSAEMPDATLATLKIQPSEPRDSAVYFCASGPLAGGRGTYNEQFFGPGTRLTVL.

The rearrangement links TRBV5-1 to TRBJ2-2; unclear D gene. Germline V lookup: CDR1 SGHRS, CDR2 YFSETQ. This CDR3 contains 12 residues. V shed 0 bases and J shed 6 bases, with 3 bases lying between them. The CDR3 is CASSLGSGELFF. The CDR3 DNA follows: TGCGCCAGCAGCTTGGGTTCCGGGGAGCTGTTTTTT.

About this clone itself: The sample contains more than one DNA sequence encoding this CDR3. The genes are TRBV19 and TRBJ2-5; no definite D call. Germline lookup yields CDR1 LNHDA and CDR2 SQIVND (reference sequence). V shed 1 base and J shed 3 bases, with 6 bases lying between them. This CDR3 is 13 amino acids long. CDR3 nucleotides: TGTGCCAGTAGTATAGCCGGAGAAGAGACCCAGTACTTC. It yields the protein CASSIAGEETQYF.

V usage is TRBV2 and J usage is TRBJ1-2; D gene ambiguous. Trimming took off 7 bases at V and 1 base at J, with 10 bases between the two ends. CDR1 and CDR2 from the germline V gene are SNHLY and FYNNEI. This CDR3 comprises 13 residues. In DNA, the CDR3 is TGTGCCAGCAATCACAGAGATAACTATGGCTACACCTTC. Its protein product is CASNHRDNYGYTF.

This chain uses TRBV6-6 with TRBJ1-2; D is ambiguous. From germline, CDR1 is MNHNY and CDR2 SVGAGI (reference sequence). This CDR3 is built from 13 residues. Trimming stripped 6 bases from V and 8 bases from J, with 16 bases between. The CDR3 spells CASSPGPVGGYTF. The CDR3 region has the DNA TGTGCCAGCAGCCCCGGTCCCGTCGGGGGCTACACCTTC.

CDR3 nucleotides: TGTGCCAGCAGTGATCCCGCTGGGTGGGAGACCCCCTACAATGAGCAGTTCTTC. Translating gives CASSDPAGWETPYNEQFF. The chain is built from TRBV6-1 and TRBJ2-1; possibly TRBD2 for D (5 bases). There are 18 residues in the CDR3. V lost 3 bases and J lost 2, with 20 bases in between. CDR1 and CDR2 (germline): MNHNS, SASEGT.

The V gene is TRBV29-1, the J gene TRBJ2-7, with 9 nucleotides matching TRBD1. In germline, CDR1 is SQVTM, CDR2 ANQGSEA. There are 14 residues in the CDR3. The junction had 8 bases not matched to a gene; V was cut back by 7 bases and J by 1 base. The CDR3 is CSGGRGQGSYEQYF. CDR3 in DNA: TGCAGCGGGGGTCGGGGACAGGGATCCTACGAGCAGTACTTC.

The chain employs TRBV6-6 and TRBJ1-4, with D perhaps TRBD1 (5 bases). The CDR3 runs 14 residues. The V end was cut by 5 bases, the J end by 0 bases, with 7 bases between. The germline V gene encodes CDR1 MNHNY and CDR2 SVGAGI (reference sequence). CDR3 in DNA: TGTGCCAGCAGTCCACAGGCAACTAATGAAAAACTGTTTTTT. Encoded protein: CASSPQATNEKLFF.

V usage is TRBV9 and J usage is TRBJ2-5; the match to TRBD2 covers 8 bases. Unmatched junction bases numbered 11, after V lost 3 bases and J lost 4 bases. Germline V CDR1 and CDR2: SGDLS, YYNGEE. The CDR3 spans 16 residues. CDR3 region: CASSARYLAGPETQYF. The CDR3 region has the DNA TGTGCCAGCAGCGCGCGGTATTTAGCGGGACCAGAGACCCAGTACTTC. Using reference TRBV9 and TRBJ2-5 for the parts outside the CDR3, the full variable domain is DSGVTQTPKHLITATGQRVTLRCSPRSGDLSVYWYQQSLDQGLQFLIQYYNGEERAKGNILERFSAQQFPDLHSELNLSSLELGDSALYFCASSARYLAGPETQYFGPGTRLLVL.

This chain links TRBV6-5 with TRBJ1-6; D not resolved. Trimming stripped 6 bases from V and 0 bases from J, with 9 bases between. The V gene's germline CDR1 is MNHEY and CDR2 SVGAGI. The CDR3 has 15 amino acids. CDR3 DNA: TGTGCCAGCAGCGCTCTCAGCTCCTATAATTCACCCCTCCACTTT. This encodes CASSALSSYNSPLHF.

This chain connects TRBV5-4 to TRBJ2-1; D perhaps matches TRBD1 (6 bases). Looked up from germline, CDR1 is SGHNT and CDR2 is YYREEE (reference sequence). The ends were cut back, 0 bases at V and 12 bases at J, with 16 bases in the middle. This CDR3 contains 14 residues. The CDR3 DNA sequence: TGTGCCAGCAGCTTGGACGTCCAGGGGTCAAGGCAGTTCTTC. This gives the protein CASSLDVQGSRQFF.